This entry lists 28 T cell receptor beta chains sequenced from one sample in a study of cytomegalovirus exposure and HLA in healthy donors. Use of 60 Vbeta and 13 Jbeta primers characterized the PCR. Generated by immunoSEQ multiplex PCR, the TCRdb table keeps only in-frame clones and is missing some. In the table there are around 150,000 clones, 76% of which are singletons. The sample comprised PBMCs. All receptors come from a man aged 40-49 years in good health and CMV-seronegative.

J is TRBJ2-1 and V is TRBV5-1, with 8 bases matching TRBD1. V shed 0 bases and J 8 bases; nucleotides not matched to a gene: 4. The germline CDR1 and CDR2 sequences are SGHRS and YFSETQ. The CDR3 contains 14 residues. In nucleotides, the CDR3 is TGCGCCAGCAGCTTGGGGACAGGGCTCGATGAGCAGTTCTTC. Protein sequence: CASSLGTGLDEQFF.

Here the CDR3 DNA reads TGTGCCTGGAGTAAACAGGACATGAACACTGAAGCTTTCTTT. Translation gives CAWSKQDMNTEAFF. The rearrangement links TRBV30 to TRBJ1-1; possibly TRBD1 for D (5 bases). V was clipped by 2 bases and J by 0 bases, with 10 bases between them. The CDR3 contains 14 residues. Per the germline V gene, CDR1 is GTSNPN and CDR2 is SVGIG (reference sequence).

This chain uses TRBV27 with TRBJ2-7; D might be TRBD2 (6 bases). The germline V gene has CDR1 MNHEY and CDR2 SMNVEV (reference sequence). The CDR3 sequence is 12 residues long. Trimming left V 8 bases short and J 4 bases short, with 12 bases between. CDR3 bases: TGTGCCAGCCCTAGCGCTTATTACGAGCAGTACTTC. Protein product: CASPSAYYEQYF.

The chain is built from TRBV5-6 and TRBJ2-4; D may be TRBD1 (6 bases). Germline CDR1 reads SGHDT; CDR2 reads YYEEEE. This CDR3 has 18 amino acids. The germline V and J ends were trimmed by 3 bases and 0 bases, with 19 bases remaining between them. The CDR3 DNA reads as TGTGCCAGCAGCTCGGACAGTACCACCTTCTTAGCCAAAAACATTCAGTACTTC. This codes for CASSSDSTTFLAKNIQYF.

The chain carries TRBV7-3 and TRBJ2-1; 13 nucleotides line up with TRBD2. From germline, CDR1 is SGHTA and CDR2 FQGTGA. The CDR3 is 13 residues long. Trimming removed 4 bases from V and 10 bases from J; junction bases left unmatched: 1. This CDR3 is CASSSGLAGEQFF. The CDR3 DNA sequence: TGTGCCAGCAGCTCGGGACTAGCGGGGGAGCAGTTCTTC.

This clone was counted a few times. J is TRBJ2-2 and V is TRBV5-1, with D maybe TRBD2 (6 bases). The CDR3 consists of 15 residues. The V end lost 2 bases, the J end lost 3 bases, and 11 bases lay between the germline ends. Germline values: CDR1 SGHRS, CDR2 YFSETQ. Written as DNA, the CDR3 is TGCGCCAGCAGCTTAGTACTAGCAGACACCGGGGAGCTGTTTTTT. Protein: CASSLVLADTGELFF.

This clone was counted only a few times. The rearrangement links TRBV27 to TRBJ1-4; TRBD1 matches at 10 bases. The V and J ends lost 2 bases and 11 bases, in that order; junction bases with no gene match: 2. Looked up from germline, CDR1 is MNHEY and CDR2 is SMNVEV (reference sequence). This CDR3 contains 13 residues. CDR3 region: CASSLGTGEKLFF. CDR3 bases: TGTGCCAGCAGTTTAGGGACAGGGGAGAAACTGTTTTTT.

The chain links TRBV19 to TRBJ2-7, with TRBD2 identical over 11 bases. The V and J ends lost 1 base and 3 bases, in that order; junction bases with no gene match: 2. The V gene's germline CDR1 is LNHDA and CDR2 SQIVND (reference sequence). The CDR3 sequence is 15 residues long. The CDR3 DNA sequence: TGTGCCAGTAGTATAGTTGGGACTAGCGGCTACGAGCAGTACTTC. Amino acids: CASSIVGTSGYEQYF.

This clone showed up just once. The CDR3 sequence: CASSEVAGRPGATGELFF. As DNA, the CDR3 is TGTGCCAGCAGTGAAGTAGCGGGTCGACCTGGGGCCACCGGGGAGCTGTTTTTT. The chain couples TRBV25-1 to TRBJ2-2, with 7 bases identical to TRBD2. The CDR3 is made up of 18 amino acids. Germline trimming cut 2 bases from V and 4 bases from J; bases unmatched to any gene: 13. The V gene's germline CDR1 is MGHDK and CDR2 SYGVNS.

This chain joins TRBV5-1 and TRBJ2-5; 8 nucleotides agree with TRBD2. This CDR3 is 15 amino acids long. V lost 0 bases and J lost 11; bases outside the gene matches: 12. The germline V gene has CDR1 SGHRS and CDR2 YFSETQ. The CDR3 DNA is TGCGCCAGCAGCTTGGGACTAGCGTTCGCGGAGGAGCAGTACTTC. Translating it yields CASSLGLAFAEEQYF.

The chain carries TRBV19 and TRBJ1-1; 7 nucleotides match TRBD1. Looked up from germline, CDR1 is LNHDA and CDR2 is SQIVND (reference sequence). The CDR3 spans 17 residues. The J segment lost 5 bases and the V segment lost 6 bases, leaving 18 bases of the junction unmatched. The CDR3 protein is CASSLGVGDSLGTEAFF. CDR3 DNA: TGTGCCAGTAGCCTCGGGGTTGGGGACAGTCTGGGAACTGAAGCTTTCTTT.

The chain uses TRBV7-9 and TRBJ2-7; 8 positions match TRBD2. Trimming at V came to 4 bases and at J to 7 bases, leaving 9 bases not matched to a gene. CDR1 SEHNR and CDR2 FQNEAQ come from the germline V gene (reference sequence). The CDR3 consists of 14 residues. CDR3 bases: TGTGCCAGCAGCTCGAGCGGGGGACCCCCAGAGCAGTACTTC. It yields the protein CASSSSGGPPEQYF.

V and J are TRBV6-1 and TRBJ2-1, with TRBD2 matching 9 bases. The CDR3 contains 15 residues. The J segment lost 7 bases and the V segment lost 1 base, leaving 5 bases of the junction unmatched. CDR1 is MNHNS and CDR2 is SASEGT in the germline V gene. In DNA, the CDR3 is TGTGCCAGCAGTGAAGGGGCGGGAGGGCCAAATGAGCAGTTCTTC. As protein: CASSEGAGGPNEQFF.

The chain carries TRBV4-1 and TRBJ1-2; TRBD1 agrees at 7 bases. V lost 0 bases, J lost 4 bases, and 8 bases stayed unmatched. The length of the CDR3 is 16 residues. Germline-derived CDR1 and CDR2 are MGHRA and YSYEKL. The CDR3 DNA follows: TGCGCCAGCAGCCAAGAAGGACAGGTAATCCTCTATGGCTACACCTTC. This codes for CASSQEGQVILYGYTF.

This clone appeared a few times. This chain links TRBV28 with TRBJ2-7; the match to TRBD2 covers 8 bases. The CDR3 has 13 residues. V dropped 11 bases and J dropped 2; count of bases not matched to a gene: 8. Per germline, CDR1 MDHEN and CDR2 SYDVKM. The CDR3 sequence is CAGSGSDPYEQYF. CDR3 DNA: TGTGCCGGAAGCGGGAGCGATCCCTACGAGCAGTACTTC.

The genes are TRBV10-3 and TRBJ2-1; TRBD2 matches 12 bases. Germline lookup yields CDR1 ENHRY and CDR2 SYGVKD. CDR3 length equals 17 residues. Germline trimming cut 4 bases from V and 6 bases from J; bases unmatched to any gene: 10. CDR3 in amino acids: CAISGNFLAGGINEQFF. The DNA of the CDR3 is TGTGCCATCAGTGGAAATTTCCTAGCGGGGGGGATCAATGAGCAGTTCTTC.

This clone occurred a few times. This chain links TRBV7-7 with TRBJ2-5, with 8 positions matching TRBD1. The CDR3 sequence is 15 residues long. Germline V lookup: CDR1 SSHAT, CDR2 FNYEAQ (reference sequence). Unmatched junction bases numbered 6, after V lost 4 bases and J lost 2 bases. In DNA, the CDR3 is TGTGCCAGCAGCTCTGGACAGGGAACTCAAGAGACCCAGTACTTC. It yields the protein CASSSGQGTQETQYF.

This clone was found once. The chain has TRBV6-1 and TRBJ2-5; D might be TRBD1 (6 bases). V shed 7 bases and J shed 5 bases, with 20 bases lying between them. Germline CDR1 MNHNS, CDR2 SASEGT. The CDR3 totals 15 residues. The CDR3 protein is CASIKALGARETQYF. The CDR3 region has the DNA TGTGCCAGCATTAAAGCGCTGGGGGCGCGGGAGACCCAGTACTTC.

This rearrangement joins TRBV27 to TRBJ2-3; 14 bases are shared with TRBD2. Germline assignment: CDR1 MNHEY and CDR2 SMNVEV (reference sequence). This CDR3 has 24 amino acids. The J segment lost 3 bases and the V segment lost 5 bases, leaving 28 bases of the junction unmatched. The CDR3, as DNA: TGTGCCAGCAGTCCGATATCGGGATTCCAAATGGGACTAGCGGGAGACTCACAGACAGATACGCAGTATTTT. Protein sequence: CASSPISGFQMGLAGDSQTDTQYF.

V usage is TRBV28 and J usage is TRBJ1-5; D is undetermined. CDR1 is MDHEN and CDR2 is SYDVKM in the germline V gene. The length of the CDR3 is 14 residues. Trimming removed 4 bases at V and 8 bases at J, with 15 bases between. The CDR3 DNA reads as TGTGCCAGCAGTTCCAACGCCCCTTTAGAGCCCCAGCATTTT. Protein sequence: CASSSNAPLEPQHF.

The chain links TRBV6-5 to TRBJ2-2; a weak D match, TRBD2 (6 bases). This CDR3 comprises 13 residues. Germline V lookup: CDR1 MNHEY, CDR2 SVGAGI. Trimming removed 10 bases from V and 7 bases from J, with 16 bases in between. CDR3 sequence reads: CATKRGGVGELFF. CDR3 sequence (DNA): TGTGCCACTAAACGGGGCGGGGTCGGGGAGCTGTTTTTT.

The gene calls are TRBV27 and TRBJ2-3; TRBD2 might be the D (5 bases). The CDR3 consists of 21 residues. From germline, CDR1 is MNHEY and CDR2 SMNVEV (reference sequence). Deletions cut 1 base from V and 0 bases from J, with 26 bases between. For the CDR3, the DNA is TGTGCCAGCAGTTTATGGGCCCCACTAGTGGCGCTACCTTCTAGCACAGATACGCAGTATTTT. Translation gives CASSLWAPLVALPSSTDTQYF.

CDR3 DNA: TGTGCCAGCCGAGATAGCGGGTCGAACACAGATACGCAGTATTTT. Amino acids: CASRDSGSNTDTQYF. V and J are TRBV7-9 and TRBJ2-3; 7 bases align to TRBD2. There are 15 residues in the CDR3. Germline V gives CDR1 SEHNR, CDR2 FQNEAQ (reference sequence). The junction had 10 bases not matched to a gene; V was cut back by 8 bases and J by 2 bases.

The rearrangement uses TRBV11-2 and TRBJ2-2, with 7 bases aligning to TRBD2. The CDR3 is made up of 18 amino acids. Trimming at V came to 9 bases and at J to 6 bases, leaving 22 bases not matched to a gene. The germline CDR1 and CDR2 sequences are SGHAT and FQNNGV. CDR3 coding DNA: TGTGCCAGGTGGGGGTCCCTGGGGACGGGGGGTCCCGCCGGGGAGCTGTTTTTT. It yields the protein CARWGSLGTGGPAGELFF.

The chain combines TRBV21-1 with TRBJ2-5; TRBD1 is the table's D call, not checked against the DNA. TRBV21-1 is given as a pseudogene. The CDR3 runs 15 residues. CDR3 nucleotides: TGTGCCAGCAGCAAAGCGCTGACAGTACAAGAGACCCAGTACTTC. This encodes CASSKALTVQETQYF.

V usage is TRBV5-6 and J usage is TRBJ2-1, with D perhaps matching TRBD2 (5 bases). Trimming removed 0 bases at V and 9 bases at J, with 7 bases between. Germline CDR1 SGHDT, CDR2 YYEEEE. The CDR3 is 12 amino acids. CDR3 sequence (DNA): TGTGCCAGCAGCTTGGGCGGGCTTGAGCAGTTCTTC. Translation: CASSLGGLEQFF.

In this sample, this clone turned up a few times. The V gene is TRBV9, the J gene TRBJ2-7; TRBD2 is a possible D gene (6 bases). V lost 0 bases, J lost 4 bases, and 14 bases lay in between. Germline assignment: CDR1 SGDLS and CDR2 YYNGEE. The CDR3 is made up of 15 amino acids. In DNA, the CDR3 is TGTGCCAGCAGCGTAGACCCCCGGGACTTATACGAGCAGTACTTC. Amino acid sequence: CASSVDPRDLYEQYF.

The rearrangement links TRBV12-5 to TRBJ2-3, with 7 bases matching TRBD1. The J segment lost 1 base and the V segment lost 5 bases, leaving 6 bases of the junction unmatched. In germline, CDR1 is LGHNT, CDR2 FRNRAP. The CDR3 runs 15 residues. The CDR3 sequence is CASGAKGGGTDTQYF. CDR3 DNA sequence: TGTGCTAGTGGTGCCAAAGGGGGCGGCACAGATACGCAGTATTTT. The full variable domain, with the rest looked up from reference TRBV12-5 and TRBJ2-3, is DARVTQTPRHKVTEMGQEVTMRCQPILGHNTVFWYRQTMMQGLELLAYFRNRAPLDDSGMPKDRFSAEMPDATLATLKIQPSEPRDSAVYFCASGAKGGGTDTQYFGPGTRLTVL.